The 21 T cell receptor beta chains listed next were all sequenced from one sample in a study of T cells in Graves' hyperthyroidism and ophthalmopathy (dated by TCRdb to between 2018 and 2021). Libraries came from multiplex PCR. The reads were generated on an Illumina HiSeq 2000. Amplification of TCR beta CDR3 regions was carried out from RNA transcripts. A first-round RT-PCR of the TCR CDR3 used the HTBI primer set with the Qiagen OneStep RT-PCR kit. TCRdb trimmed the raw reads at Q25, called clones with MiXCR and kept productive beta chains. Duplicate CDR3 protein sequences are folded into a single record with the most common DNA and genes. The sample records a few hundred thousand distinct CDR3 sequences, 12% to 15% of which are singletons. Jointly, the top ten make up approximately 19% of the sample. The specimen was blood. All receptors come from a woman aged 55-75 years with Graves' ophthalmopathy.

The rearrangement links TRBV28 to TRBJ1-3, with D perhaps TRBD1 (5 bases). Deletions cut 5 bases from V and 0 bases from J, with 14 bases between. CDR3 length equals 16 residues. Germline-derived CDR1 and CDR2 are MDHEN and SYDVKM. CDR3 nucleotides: TGTGCCAGCAGTGGTCAGGCAGGGCTCTCTGGAAACACCATATATTTT. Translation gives CASSGQAGLSGNTIYF.

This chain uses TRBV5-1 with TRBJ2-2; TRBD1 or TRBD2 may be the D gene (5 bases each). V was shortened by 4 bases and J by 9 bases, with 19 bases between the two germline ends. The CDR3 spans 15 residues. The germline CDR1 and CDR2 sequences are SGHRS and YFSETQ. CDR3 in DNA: TGCGCCAGCAGCCTCGGGGCGAACTGGGCCCGGGAGCTGTTTTTT. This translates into CASSLGANWARELFF.

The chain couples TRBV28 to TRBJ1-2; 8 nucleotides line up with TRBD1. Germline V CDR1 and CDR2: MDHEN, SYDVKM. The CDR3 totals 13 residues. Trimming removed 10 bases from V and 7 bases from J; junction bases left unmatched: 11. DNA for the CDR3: TGTGCCACCACACCTCAGGGGGCGCGTGGCTACACCTTC. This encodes CATTPQGARGYTF.

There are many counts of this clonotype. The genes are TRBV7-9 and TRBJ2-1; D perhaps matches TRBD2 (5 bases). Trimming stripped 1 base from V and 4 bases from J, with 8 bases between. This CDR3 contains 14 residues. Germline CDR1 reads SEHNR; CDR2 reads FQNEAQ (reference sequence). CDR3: CASSLGEPYNEQFF. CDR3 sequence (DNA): TGTGCCAGCAGCTTAGGGGAGCCTTACAATGAGCAGTTCTTC.

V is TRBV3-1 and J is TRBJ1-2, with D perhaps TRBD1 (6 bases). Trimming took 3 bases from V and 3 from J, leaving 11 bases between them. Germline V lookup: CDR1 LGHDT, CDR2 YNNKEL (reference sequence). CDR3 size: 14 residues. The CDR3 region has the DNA TGTGCCAGCAGCCATACCGGGACATACTATGGCTACACCTTC. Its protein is CASSHTGTYYGYTF.

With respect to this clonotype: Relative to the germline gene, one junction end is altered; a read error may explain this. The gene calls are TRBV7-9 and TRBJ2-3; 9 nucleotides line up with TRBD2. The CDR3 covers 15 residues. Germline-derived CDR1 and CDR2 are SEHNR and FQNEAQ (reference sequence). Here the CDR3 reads CASSLEAGGLDAQYF. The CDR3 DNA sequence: TGTGCCAGCAGCTTAGAAGCGGGAGGATTAGATGCGCAGTATTTT.

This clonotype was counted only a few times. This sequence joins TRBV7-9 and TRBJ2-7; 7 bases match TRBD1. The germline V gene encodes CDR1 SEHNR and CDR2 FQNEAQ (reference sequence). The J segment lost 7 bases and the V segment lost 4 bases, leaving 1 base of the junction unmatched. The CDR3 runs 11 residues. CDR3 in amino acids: CASSSTGEQYF. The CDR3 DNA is TGTGCCAGCAGCTCGACAGGGGAGCAGTACTTC.

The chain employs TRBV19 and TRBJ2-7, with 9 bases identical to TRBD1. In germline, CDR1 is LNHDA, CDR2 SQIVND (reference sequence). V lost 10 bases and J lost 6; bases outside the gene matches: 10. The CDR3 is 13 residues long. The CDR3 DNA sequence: TGTGCCACCGCTGGGGACAGGGAAGCCGAGCAGTACTTC. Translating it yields CATAGDREAEQYF.

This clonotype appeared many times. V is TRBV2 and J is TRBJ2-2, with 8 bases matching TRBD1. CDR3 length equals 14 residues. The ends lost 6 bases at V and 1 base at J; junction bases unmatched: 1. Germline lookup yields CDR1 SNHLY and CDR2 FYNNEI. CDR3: CASSGQGNTGELFF. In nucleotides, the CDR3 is TGTGCCAGCAGCGGACAGGGGAACACCGGGGAGCTGTTTTTT.

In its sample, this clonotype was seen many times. The CDR3 bases are TGCGCCAGCGGGGCTGGTGGTAACATTCAGTACTTC. It codes for CASGAGGNIQYF. The chain recombines TRBV5-1 with TRBJ2-4, with a tentative D call TRBD1 (5 bases). Germline CDR1 is SGHRS and CDR2 is YFSETQ. Trimming pared 7 bases from V and 7 bases from J, leaving 12 bases between. The CDR3 contains 12 residues.

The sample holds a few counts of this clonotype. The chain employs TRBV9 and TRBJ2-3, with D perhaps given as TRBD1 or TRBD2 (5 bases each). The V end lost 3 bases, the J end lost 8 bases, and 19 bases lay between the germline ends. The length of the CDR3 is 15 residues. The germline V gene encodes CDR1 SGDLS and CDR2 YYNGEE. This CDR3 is CASSAASRAGGTQYF. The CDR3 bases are TGTGCCAGCAGCGCCGCCAGCAGAGCTGGGGGTACGCAGTATTTT.

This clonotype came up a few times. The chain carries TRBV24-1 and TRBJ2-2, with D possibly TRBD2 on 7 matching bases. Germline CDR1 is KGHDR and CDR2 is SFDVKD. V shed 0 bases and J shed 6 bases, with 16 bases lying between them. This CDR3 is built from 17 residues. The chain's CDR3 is CATSDLTGRDGSGELFF. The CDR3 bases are TGTGCCACCAGTGATTTGACAGGGAGGGATGGGTCCGGGGAGCTGTTTTTT.

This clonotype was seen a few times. The CDR3 nucleotides read TGTGCCAGCCGCCCCGGGTACGGATCCCCCGGGGAGCTGTTTTTT. Encoded protein: CASRPGYGSPGELFF. The genes are TRBV12-3 or TRBV12-4 and TRBJ2-2; no clear D gene. The germline V and J ends were trimmed by 8 bases and 6 bases, with 19 bases remaining between them. The CDR3 is 15 amino acids.

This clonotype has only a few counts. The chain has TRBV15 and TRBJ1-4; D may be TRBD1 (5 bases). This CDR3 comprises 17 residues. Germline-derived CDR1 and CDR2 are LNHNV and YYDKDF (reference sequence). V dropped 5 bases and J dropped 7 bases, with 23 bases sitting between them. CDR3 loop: CATSSPRDALGGEKLFF. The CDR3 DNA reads TGTGCCACCAGCTCGCCACGGGACGCCCTAGGAGGTGAAAAACTGTTTTTT.

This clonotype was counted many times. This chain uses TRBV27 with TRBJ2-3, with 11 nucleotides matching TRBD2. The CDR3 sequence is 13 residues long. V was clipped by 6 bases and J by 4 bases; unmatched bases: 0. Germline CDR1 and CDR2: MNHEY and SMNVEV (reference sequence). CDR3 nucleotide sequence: TGTGCCAGCAGGGGACTAGCGGCAGATACGCAGTATTTT. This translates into CASRGLAADTQYF.

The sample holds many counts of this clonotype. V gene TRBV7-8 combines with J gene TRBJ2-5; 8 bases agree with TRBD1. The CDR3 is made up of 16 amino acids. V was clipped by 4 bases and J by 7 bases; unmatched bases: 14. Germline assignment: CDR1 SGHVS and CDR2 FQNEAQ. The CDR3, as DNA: TGTGCCAGCAGCTCGAGACAGGGGACTGAGTATCGGACCCAGTACTTC. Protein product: CASSSRQGTEYRTQYF.

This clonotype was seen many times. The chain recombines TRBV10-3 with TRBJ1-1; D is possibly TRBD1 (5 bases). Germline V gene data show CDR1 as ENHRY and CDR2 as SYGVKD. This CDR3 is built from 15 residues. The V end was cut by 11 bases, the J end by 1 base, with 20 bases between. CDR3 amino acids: CAASKRGEPNTEAFF. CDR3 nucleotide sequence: TGTGCCGCCTCGAAAAGAGGGGAGCCGAACACTGAAGCTTTCTTT.

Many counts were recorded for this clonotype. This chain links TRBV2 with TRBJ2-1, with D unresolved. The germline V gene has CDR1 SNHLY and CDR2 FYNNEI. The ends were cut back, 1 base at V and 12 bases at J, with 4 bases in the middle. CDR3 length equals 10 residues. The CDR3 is CASSEGMQFF. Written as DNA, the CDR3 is TGTGCCAGCAGTGAAGGTATGCAGTTCTTC.

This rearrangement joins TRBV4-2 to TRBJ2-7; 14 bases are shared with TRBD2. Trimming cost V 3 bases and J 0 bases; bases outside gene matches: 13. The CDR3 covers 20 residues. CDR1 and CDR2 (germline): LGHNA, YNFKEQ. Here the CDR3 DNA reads TGTGCCAGCAGCCAGCCCGCGCCGGGACTAGCGGGAGCCCACTCCTACGAGCAGTACTTC. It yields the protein CASSQPAPGLAGAHSYEQYF.

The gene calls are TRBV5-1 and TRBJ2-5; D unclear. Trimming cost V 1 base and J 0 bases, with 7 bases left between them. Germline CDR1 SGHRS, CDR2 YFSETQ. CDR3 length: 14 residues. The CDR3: CASSLLADQETQYF. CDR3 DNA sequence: TGCGCCAGCAGCTTGCTGGCAGACCAAGAGACCCAGTACTTC.

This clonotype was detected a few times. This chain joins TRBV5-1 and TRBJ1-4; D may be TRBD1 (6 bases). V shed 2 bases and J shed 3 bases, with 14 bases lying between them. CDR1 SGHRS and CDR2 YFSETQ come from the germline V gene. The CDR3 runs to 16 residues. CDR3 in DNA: TGCGCCAGCAGCTTACGGGACAAGGGGGCTAATGAAAAACTGTTTTTT. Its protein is CASSLRDKGANEKLFF.